The 8 T cell receptor beta chains reported below all come from one sample, sequenced in a study of blood T cell repertoires in COVID-19. TCRdb's copy holds only in-frame clones and misses some; the assay was immunoSEQ multiplex PCR. The data contain some 190,000 clones, about 85% of them singletons. Sequenced material: peripheral blood. The source of these receptors is a man older than 75 with COVID-19, enrolled during active disease.

V gene TRBV28 combines with J gene TRBJ2-2; D not certain. Germline CDR1 reads MDHEN; CDR2 reads SYDVKM. V lost 2 bases and J lost 8, with 6 bases in between. This CDR3 spans 12 amino acids. Written as DNA, the CDR3 is TGTGCCAGCAGTTTACTATCTGGGGAGCTGTTTTTT. Residues: CASSLLSGELFF. Combining the CDR3 with reference TRBV28 and TRBJ2-2 gives the whole variable domain DVKVTQSSRYLVKRTGEKVFLECVQDMDHENMFWYRQDPGLGLRLIYFSYDVKMKEKGDIPEGYSVSREKKERFSLILESASTNQTSMYLCASSLLSGELFFGEGSRLTVL.

The chain recombines TRBV19 with TRBJ2-1; D may be TRBD1 (7 bases). This CDR3 is built from 14 residues. Trimming removed 5 bases at V and 6 bases at J, with 14 bases between. Germline V gene lookup returns CDR1 LNHDA and CDR2 SQIVND (reference sequence). CDR3 nucleotide sequence: TGTGCCAGTAGTTTCCAGGGGGGCCCCAATGAGCAGTTCTTC. Its protein is CASSFQGGPNEQFF.

This clone was detected once. V and J are TRBV5-4 and TRBJ2-1; D gene ambiguous. CDR1 is SGHNT, CDR2 YYREEE, per germline (reference sequence). Trimming left V 2 bases short and J 2 bases short, with 2 bases between. The CDR3 covers 12 residues. The CDR3 here is CASSFTYNEQFF. The CDR3 nucleotides read TGTGCCAGCAGCTTTACCTACAATGAGCAGTTCTTC.

The chain carries TRBV5-1 and TRBJ2-7; D perhaps matches TRBD1 (5 bases). The germline CDR1 and CDR2 sequences are SGHRS and YFSETQ. CDR3 length: 12 amino acids. Trimming took 3 bases from V and 4 from J, leaving 8 bases between them. The CDR3 spells CASSYQGYEQYF. DNA of the CDR3: TGCGCCAGCAGCTACCAGGGTTACGAGCAGTACTTC.

Here the CDR3 DNA reads TGTGCCAGCAGATTGGACAGGGTCACCGGGGAGCTGTTTTTT. Translating it yields CASRLDRVTGELFF. The rearrangement joins TRBV3-1 (or the pseudogene TRBV3-2) to TRBJ2-2; TRBD1 matches at 8 bases. Germline loops: CDR1 LGHDT, CDR2 YNNKEL (reference sequence). The junction had 4 bases not matched to a gene; V was cut back by 6 bases and J by 4 bases. CDR3 length: 14 residues.

The chain couples TRBV3-1 (or the pseudogene TRBV3-2) to TRBJ1-2; 9 bases are a match to TRBD1. The CDR3 length is 14 residues. The junction had 6 bases not matched to a gene; V was cut back by 3 bases and J by 7 bases. Germline values: CDR1 LGHDT, CDR2 YNNKEL (reference sequence). The CDR3 sequence: CASSHRDRAIGYTF. The CDR3 DNA is TGTGCCAGCAGCCACCGGGACAGGGCCATTGGCTACACCTTC.

This sequence joins TRBV11-2 and TRBJ2-1; TRBD2 matches at 16 bases. V gave up 5 bases and J gave up 0 bases; unmatched junction bases: 7. The CDR3 loop spans 19 amino acids. The germline gives CDR1 SGHAT, CDR2 FQNNGV. The CDR3 DNA reads as TGTGCCAGCAGCCTGGGACTAGCGGGGGGGCTGAGCTCCTACAATGAGCAGTTCTTC. Translated: CASSLGLAGGLSSYNEQFF.

Written as DNA, the CDR3 is TGTGCCAGCAGACAAACCGGGACTAGCCTCCACGAGCAGTACTTC. This gives the protein CASRQTGTSLHEQYF. The V call is TRBV28, the J call TRBJ2-7, with TRBD2 matching over 9 bases. Per the germline V gene, CDR1 is MDHEN and CDR2 is SYDVKM. The CDR3 contains 15 residues. V shed 6 bases and J 5 bases; nucleotides not matched to a gene: 11.